Listed here are 30 T cell receptor beta chains from one sample, sequenced in a study of spatial heterogeneity in lung cancer. TCRdb processed the 5' RACE reads anew with MiXCR; each CDR3 protein has one entry. This table has 85,000 to 100,000 distinct CDR3 sequences, less than 15% appearing once. The time point: sample taken at primary tumor resection. The study sequenced unsorted whole RNA from tumor, nontumor lung or frozen PBMC. The sequencing here drew on PBMCs, taken at surgery. The receptors shown here come from a male donor with early-stage non-small cell lung cancer.

This clonotype has only a few counts. The chain couples TRBV12-3 or TRBV12-4 to TRBJ2-7, with 9 nucleotides matching TRBD2. The J segment lost 3 bases and the V segment lost 5 bases, leaving 2 bases of the junction unmatched. This CDR3 has 13 residues. CDR3 coding DNA: TGTGCCAGCAGTGCGGGGGGGGACTACGAGCAGTACTTC. Protein sequence: CASSAGGDYEQYF.

This clonotype was detected a few times. The chain carries TRBV7-2 and TRBJ2-3, with D perhaps TRBD2 (5 bases). The CDR3 totals 15 residues. Trimming removed 5 bases at V and 2 bases at J, with 14 bases between. The germline V gene encodes CDR1 SGHTA and CDR2 FQGNSA. CDR3 sequence (DNA): TGTGCCAGCAGCATAAACGGACTTAACACAGATACGCAGTATTTT. Protein sequence: CASSINGLNTDTQYF.

This clonotype was seen a few times. The V call is TRBV20-1, the J call TRBJ2-1; TRBD2 aligns across 11 bases. CDR1 DFQATT and CDR2 SNEGSKA come from the germline V gene (reference sequence). This CDR3 has 13 amino acids. Trimming took 6 bases from V and 6 from J; bases not matched to a gene: 4. The DNA of the CDR3 is TGCAGTGCCCCTACTAGCGGGAGCAATGAGCAGTTCTTC. The encoded protein is CSAPTSGSNEQFF.

The DNA of the CDR3 is TGTGCCAGCAGGCTTGATGGGGTGGTGGAGACCCAGTACTTC. Encoded protein: CASRLDGVVETQYF. The V call is TRBV28, the J call TRBJ2-5; D uncertain. Per germline, CDR1 MDHEN and CDR2 SYDVKM. V lost 6 bases and J lost 5, with 16 bases in between. This CDR3 comprises 14 residues. The variable domain in full, completed from reference TRBV28 and TRBJ2-5, reads DVKVTQSSRYLVKRTGEKVFLECVQDMDHENMFWYRQDPGLGLRLIYFSYDVKMKEKGDIPEGYSVSREKKERFSLILESASTNQTSMYLCASRLDGVVETQYFGPGTRLLVL.

This chain links TRBV4-3 with TRBJ2-7; D ambiguous. The CDR3 totals 16 residues. Germline V gene sequence: CDR1 LGHNA, CDR2 YSLEER. The V end lost 1 base, the J end lost 2 bases, and 15 bases lay between the germline ends. The CDR3 DNA reads as TGCGCCAGCAGCCAAGGTCATTACTTGAGCGCCTACGAGCAGTACTTC. This gives the protein CASSQGHYLSAYEQYF.

The sample holds many counts of this clonotype. The chain couples TRBV6-6 to TRBJ1-4; D not certain. From germline, CDR1 is MNHNY and CDR2 SVGAGI (reference sequence). The CDR3 runs 12 residues. The V end was cut by 2 bases, the J end by 8 bases, with 6 bases between. The chain's CDR3 is CASSYTLEKLFF. In DNA, the CDR3 is TGTGCCAGCAGTTACACCTTGGAAAAACTGTTTTTT.

This clonotype was seen only a few times. The chain recombines TRBV7-9 with TRBJ1-1; the D gene is possibly TRBD1 (6 bases). CDR3 length: 14 amino acids. Per the germline V gene, CDR1 is SEHNR and CDR2 is FQNEAQ (reference sequence). Trimming left V 5 bases short and J 4 bases short, with 14 bases between. CDR3 in amino acids: CASSEGGLGTEAFF. In DNA, the CDR3 is TGTGCCAGCAGCGAGGGGGGGCTTGGCACTGAAGCTTTCTTT.

The CDR3 bases are TGTGCCAGCAGCTTAGCCGGCAGCCCCTACGAGCAGTACTTC. It translates to CASSLAGSPYEQYF. This chain links TRBV7-2 with TRBJ2-7; D call uncertain. The CDR3 runs to 14 residues. Germline lookup yields CDR1 SGHTA and CDR2 FQGNSA. V was clipped by 0 bases and J by 2 bases, with 8 bases between them.

This clonotype occurred a few times. The V and J genes are TRBV4-1 and TRBJ1-2, with 7 bases identical to TRBD1. Germline CDR1 is MGHRA and CDR2 is YSYEKL. CDR3 length equals 13 residues. The V segment lost 3 bases and the J segment 8 bases; nucleotides outside the gene matches: 6. The CDR3 loop is CASSQTTGPGYTF. The CDR3 coding sequence is TGCGCCAGCAGCCAGACGACAGGGCCCGGCTACACCTTC.

This clonotype was counted a few times. The rearrangement uses TRBV20-1 and TRBJ2-7; D uncertain. CDR3 size: 13 residues. V lost 8 bases to trimming and J lost 1 base, with 15 bases between them. The germline CDR1 and CDR2 sequences are DFQATT and SNEGSKA (reference sequence). Here the CDR3 reads CSSPAGRSYEQYF. In nucleotides, the CDR3 is TGCAGTTCCCCGGCTGGCAGGTCCTACGAGCAGTACTTC.

CDR3 sequence reads: CSVGPGHPNTEAFF. DNA of the CDR3: TGCAGCGTTGGGCCGGGACACCCTAACACTGAAGCTTTCTTT. The chain joins TRBV29-1 to TRBJ1-1; possibly TRBD1 for D (6 bases). V gave up 4 bases and J gave up 2 bases, with 14 bases separating them. CDR1 and CDR2 (germline): SQVTM, ANQGSEA. The CDR3 length is 14 residues.

The chain joins TRBV20-1 to TRBJ2-3; 7 bases align to TRBD1. The CDR3 consists of 15 residues. V gave up 5 bases and J gave up 0 bases; unmatched junction bases: 8. Germline V gene sequence: CDR1 DFQATT, CDR2 SNEGSKA (reference sequence). The CDR3 protein is CSAPIQGVSTDTQYF. The CDR3 nucleotides are TGCAGTGCTCCAATTCAGGGGGTTAGCACAGATACGCAGTATTTT.

This clonotype was detected many times. V gene TRBV29-1 combines with J gene TRBJ2-1; 9 positions match TRBD1. Germline V lookup: CDR1 SQVTM, CDR2 ANQGSEA. The J segment lost 0 bases and the V segment lost 6 bases, leaving 9 bases of the junction unmatched. The CDR3 length is 16 residues. The CDR3 loop is CSVGTGPANSYNEQFF. Here the CDR3 DNA reads TGCAGCGTAGGGACAGGGCCCGCCAACTCCTACAATGAGCAGTTCTTC.

The rearrangement joins TRBV28 to TRBJ2-1; maybe TRBD2 (6 bases). This CDR3 is 15 amino acids long. V dropped 3 bases and J dropped 5 bases, with 14 bases sitting between them. Per the germline V gene, CDR1 is MDHEN and CDR2 is SYDVKM. The CDR3 is CASSLGGKRNNEQFF. The CDR3, as DNA: TGTGCCAGCAGTTTGGGCGGGAAACGAAACAATGAGCAGTTCTTC. Combining the CDR3 with reference TRBV28 and TRBJ2-1 gives the whole variable domain DVKVTQSSRYLVKRTGEKVFLECVQDMDHENMFWYRQDPGLGLRLIYFSYDVKMKEKGDIPEGYSVSREKKERFSLILESASTNQTSMYLCASSLGGKRNNEQFFGPGTRLTVL.

This clonotype has only a few counts. This CDR3 reads CSARDVNTGELFF. CDR3 DNA: TGCAGCGCCCGGGACGTAAACACCGGGGAGCTGTTTTTT. The chain couples TRBV29-1 to TRBJ2-2, with D perhaps assigned TRBD1 or TRBD2 (5 bases each). The ends were cut back, 7 bases at V and 2 bases at J, with 11 bases in the middle. CDR3 length: 13 residues. The germline gives CDR1 SQVTM, CDR2 ANQGSEA.

The chain is built from TRBV11-2 and TRBJ2-5; 7 nucleotides line up with TRBD1. The germline V gene has CDR1 SGHAT and CDR2 FQNNGV. V shed 5 bases, J shed 10 bases, and the junction held 13 bases outside the gene matches. The CDR3 sequence is 14 residues long. The CDR3 nucleotides read TGTGCCAGCAGCCCGGGACAGCCCCGAGATGGCCAGTACTTC. The encoded protein is CASSPGQPRDGQYF. Variable domain in full (rest from reference TRBV11-2 and TRBJ2-5): EAGVAQSPRYKIIEKRQSVAFWCNPISGHATLYWYQQILGQGPKLLIQFQNNGVVDDSQLPKDRFSAERLKGVDSTLKIQPAKLEDSAVYLCASSPGQPRDGQYFGPGTRLLVL.

V usage is TRBV21-1 and J usage is TRBJ2-3; the table's D call of TRBD1 was not tested on the DNA. TRBV21-1 is a pseudogene. This CDR3 comprises 19 residues. The CDR3 region is CASSKPGTGGNFYTDTQYF. CDR3 nucleotide sequence: TGTGCCAGCAGCAAACCCGGGACAGGGGGCAATTTTTACACAGATACGCAGTATTTT.

This clonotype occurred a few times. The chain has TRBV6-2 or TRBV6-3 and TRBJ2-1; 8 bases are shared with TRBD2. Germline V gives CDR1 MNHEY, CDR2 SVGEGT. This CDR3 is 16 amino acids long. Germline trimming cut 8 bases from V and 5 bases from J; bases unmatched to any gene: 14. The CDR3 loop is CASQEQREWKNNEQFF. The CDR3 nucleotides read TGTGCCAGCCAGGAACAGCGGGAGTGGAAAAACAATGAGCAGTTCTTC.

This clonotype was counted ten times or more. The chain links TRBV7-2 to TRBJ1-2; D perhaps matches TRBD1 (6 bases). The CDR3 length is 13 residues. V lost 3 bases and J lost 2, with 7 bases in between. CDR1 is SGHTA and CDR2 is FQGNSA in the germline V gene. The CDR3 spells CASSFGQNYGYTF. The CDR3 coding sequence is TGTGCCAGCAGCTTCGGACAGAACTATGGCTACACCTTC.

The chain couples TRBV3-1 to TRBJ2-2; D is perhaps TRBD1 or TRBD2 (6 bases each). In germline, CDR1 is LGHDT, CDR2 YNNKEL (reference sequence). This CDR3 is 17 amino acids long. Trimming left V 0 bases short and J 6 bases short, with 17 bases between. As DNA, the CDR3 is TGTGCCAGCAGCCAAGACGCCCCGGGGGCATGGCCCGGGGAGCTGTTTTTT. Translated: CASSQDAPGAWPGELFF.

This clonotype was picked up many times. The V call is TRBV7-9, the J call TRBJ2-3; a possible D gene is TRBD1 (5 bases). The ends were cut back, 0 bases at V and 2 bases at J, with 6 bases in the middle. CDR1 SEHNR and CDR2 FQNEAQ come from the germline V gene (reference sequence). This CDR3 contains 14 residues. The DNA of the CDR3 is TGTGCCAGCAGCTTAGCGGGGCACACAGATACGCAGTATTTT. Protein: CASSLAGHTDTQYF.

J is TRBJ2-2 and V is TRBV11-2; a weak D match, TRBD1 (6 bases). The V gene lost 5 bases and the J gene lost 4 bases, with 11 bases spanning the gap. This CDR3 comprises 14 residues. CDR1 and CDR2 from the germline V gene are SGHAT and FQNNGV. CDR3 DNA sequence: TGTGCCAGCAGCCTACAGGGAATCACCGGGGAGCTGTTTTTT. This sequence encodes CASSLQGITGELFF.

This clonotype was counted between two and nine times. The V call is TRBV7-2, the J call TRBJ2-2, with a weak D call TRBD2 (6 bases). This CDR3 has 14 residues. V was pared by 5 bases and J by 7 bases, with 14 bases between. Looked up from germline, CDR1 is SGHTA and CDR2 is FQGNSA. As DNA, the CDR3 is TGTGCCAGCAGCCTACCCGGGAGAAGCGGGGAGCTGTTTTTT. It codes for CASSLPGRSGELFF.

The table lists this clonotype with many counts. The CDR3 DNA is TGCAGTGCTAGAGAACTAGCGGACTACCAAGAGACCCAGTACTTC. Protein sequence: CSARELADYQETQYF. V is TRBV20-1 and J is TRBJ2-5; 8 bases are a match to TRBD2. V shed 0 bases and J 0 bases; nucleotides not matched to a gene: 3. The CDR3 has 15 amino acids. The germline gives CDR1 DFQATT, CDR2 SNEGSKA (reference sequence).

This CDR3 is CASSSSGGSPSYNEQFF. The CDR3 coding sequence is TGTGCCAGCAGTTCAAGCGGGGGGTCCCCCTCCTACAATGAGCAGTTCTTC. The genes are TRBV12-3 or TRBV12-4 and TRBJ2-1; 9 positions match TRBD2. This CDR3 has 17 amino acids. V shed 4 bases, J shed 0 bases, and the junction held 7 bases outside the gene matches.

The V call is TRBV28, the J call TRBJ2-3; D unclear. V was pared by 3 bases and J by 7 bases, with 11 bases between. From germline, CDR1 is MDHEN and CDR2 SYDVKM. The CDR3 extends over 13 amino acids. The CDR3 spells CASSLPTGYTQYF. The CDR3 DNA follows: TGTGCCAGCAGTTTGCCGACCGGTTATACGCAGTATTTT.

At least ten counts were recorded for this clonotype. The chain employs TRBV6-2 or TRBV6-3 and TRBJ1-1; TRBD1 agrees at 7 bases. The CDR3 extends over 17 amino acids. The germline CDR1 and CDR2 sequences are MNHEY and SVGEGT. V was pared by 4 bases and J by 1 base, with 12 bases of the junction left unmatched. The CDR3 here is CASSFSRGGRGNTEAFF. In DNA form, the CDR3 reads TGTGCCAGCAGTTTCTCTCGAGGGGGCCGGGGGAACACTGAAGCTTTCTTT.

This clonotype has just a few counts. This sequence joins TRBV7-2 and TRBJ1-5; D unresolved. Germline CDR1 SGHTA, CDR2 FQGNSA. Trimming removed 5 bases at V and 3 bases at J, with 11 bases between. This CDR3 region has 14 residues. The CDR3 reads CASSAPGFNQPQHF. CDR3 nucleotides: TGTGCCAGCAGCGCGCCGGGATTCAATCAGCCCCAGCATTTT.

The chain carries TRBV5-1 and TRBJ1-2; TRBD1 agrees at 9 bases. The CDR3 runs to 15 residues. Unmatched junction bases numbered 11, after V lost 4 bases and J lost 7 bases. CDR1 and CDR2 from the germline V gene are SGHRS and YFSETQ. The CDR3: CASSPKTGGSFGYTF. CDR3 DNA: TGCGCCAGCAGCCCGAAGACAGGGGGGAGCTTTGGCTACACCTTC.

This clonotype occurred many times. The genes are TRBV5-1 and TRBJ2-5; 15 nucleotides match TRBD2. The V segment lost 3 bases and the J segment 5 bases; nucleotides outside the gene matches: 5. The germline CDR1 and CDR2 sequences are SGHRS and YFSETQ. The CDR3 runs 16 residues. CDR3: CASSWTSGRVRETQYF. CDR3 nucleotides: TGCGCCAGCAGCTGGACTAGCGGGAGGGTTCGCGAGACCCAGTACTTC.